One and the same sample provided the 16 T cell receptor beta chains below, sequenced in a study of blood T cell repertoires in COVID-19. The method was immunoSEQ multiplex PCR; TCRdb's version includes in-frame clones alone and lacks a portion of them. Seen here are approximately 170,000 clones, roughly four fifths observed once, and the top ten hold roughly 1.9%. The sample was peripheral blood. The receptors here all came from a woman aged 80 or over with acute or convalescent COVID-19.

The table lists this clone with a count of one. This chain uses TRBV19 with TRBJ2-7; 8 nucleotides align to TRBD2. Germline CDR1 and CDR2: LNHDA and SQIVND (reference sequence). CDR3 length: 14 residues. After removal of 5 bases from V and 5 bases from J, the junction contained 8 bases not matched to a gene. The DNA of the CDR3 is TGTGCCAGTAGTTCGAGCGGGGGAGAAGACGAGCAGTACTTC. It translates to CASSSSGGEDEQYF.

The chain carries TRBV30 and TRBJ2-7; D perhaps matches TRBD2 (6 bases). The CDR3 runs to 14 residues. CDR1 and CDR2 from the germline V gene are GTSNPN and SVGIG (reference sequence). The V and J ends lost 5 bases and 1 base respectively, with 15 bases between them. The CDR3 DNA is TGTGCCTGGCATTTTCCCGGGACTTCCTACGAGCAGTACTTC. It is translated as CAWHFPGTSYEQYF.

On this clone: One junction end disagrees with the germline gene, perhaps due to a read error. The rearrangement joins TRBV6-2 or TRBV6-3 to TRBJ2-1; 16 nucleotides agree with TRBD2. The CDR3 contains 13 residues. Germline assignment: CDR1 MNHEY and CDR2 SVGEGT. The CDR3: CASSTGLAGGPVF. As DNA, the CDR3 is TGTGCCAGCAGTACGGGACTAGCGGGAGGGCCGGTCTTC.

The gene calls are TRBV7-2 and TRBJ1-3; no firm D call. CDR1 and CDR2 from the germline V gene are SGHTA and FQGNSA. The length of the CDR3 is 17 residues. V lost 5 bases and J lost 0, with 17 bases in between. CDR3 loop: CASSRGGAINSGNTIYF. The CDR3 DNA is TGTGCCAGCAGCAGAGGAGGAGCCATAAACTCTGGAAACACCATATATTTT.

The rearrangement links TRBV19 to TRBJ2-1, with D possibly matching TRBD1 (5 bases). The CDR3 runs 13 residues. V lost 8 bases and J lost 3, with 11 bases in between. CDR1 and CDR2 from the germline V gene are LNHDA and SQIVND (reference sequence). The CDR3 loop is CASGAGNYNEQFF. The CDR3 nucleotides are TGTGCCAGTGGGGCAGGGAACTACAATGAGCAGTTCTTC.

This chain uses TRBV11-2 with TRBJ2-1; 11 bases are a match to TRBD2. The CDR3 covers 15 residues. V trimming: 2 bases; J trimming: 9 bases; junction bases outside the gene matches: 6. Germline CDR1 reads SGHAT; CDR2 reads FQNNGV. The CDR3 coding sequence is TGTGCCAGCAGCTTATATAGCGGGGGGGCCACTGAGCAGTTCTTC. It yields the protein CASSLYSGGATEQFF.

This sequence joins TRBV7-9 and TRBJ2-1; 8 bases align to TRBD1. Germline CDR1 reads SEHNR; CDR2 reads FQNEAQ (reference sequence). Trimming cost V 2 bases and J 7 bases; bases outside gene matches: 10. The CDR3 extends over 16 amino acids. The CDR3 is CASSLRQGFGANEQFF. The CDR3 DNA follows: TGTGCCAGCAGCTTACGACAGGGGTTCGGAGCTAATGAGCAGTTCTTC.

This clone was seen just once. The genes are TRBV19 and TRBJ1-3, with 9 bases that match TRBD1. This CDR3 is built from 14 residues. The V segment lost 7 bases and the J segment 4 bases; nucleotides outside the gene matches: 5. Germline values: CDR1 LNHDA, CDR2 SQIVND (reference sequence). CDR3 amino acids: CASNDRGVGNTIYF. The CDR3 DNA follows: TGTGCCAGTAACGACAGGGGGGTCGGAAACACCATATATTTT.

The rearrangement joins TRBV6-5 to TRBJ2-3, with 9 bases matching TRBD2. V lost 2 bases, J lost 4 bases, and 7 bases stayed unmatched. Per the germline V gene, CDR1 is MNHEY and CDR2 is SVGAGI. There are 16 residues in the CDR3. CDR3 in amino acids: CASSYNRGGGPDTQYF. DNA of the CDR3: TGTGCCAGCAGTTACAACCGCGGGGGGGGCCCAGATACGCAGTATTTT.

CDR3 in amino acids: CASSKSPPRGGYTF. The CDR3 bases are TGTGCCAGCAGCAAAAGTCCCCCCAGGGGTGGCTACACCTTC. The V and J genes are TRBV21-1 and TRBJ1-2; TRBD1 is the table's D call and was not checked against the DNA. TRBV21-1 is a recognized pseudogene. This CDR3 region has 14 residues.

This sequence joins TRBV24-1 and TRBJ2-4, with TRBD1 matching over 9 bases. CDR3 length equals 15 residues. From germline, CDR1 is KGHDR and CDR2 SFDVKD. Trimming took 4 bases from V and 9 from J; bases not matched to a gene: 9. CDR3 sequence: CATSDPGTGLTIQYF. The CDR3 nucleotides read TGTGCCACCAGTGACCCTGGGACAGGGCTGACCATTCAGTACTTC.

V gene TRBV19 combines with J gene TRBJ2-5, with D possibly TRBD1 on 5 matching bases. The V gene's germline CDR1 is LNHDA and CDR2 SQIVND (reference sequence). Trimming took 3 bases from V and 4 from J, leaving 6 bases between them. The CDR3 sequence is 12 residues long. The CDR3 coding sequence is TGTGCCAGTAGTATGCAGGGAGAGACCCAGTACTTC. Translation: CASSMQGETQYF.

This chain connects TRBV6-5 to TRBJ1-1; TRBD1 might be the D (5 bases). The ends were cut back, 7 bases at V and 8 bases at J, with 17 bases in the middle. The CDR3 has 13 residues. CDR1 and CDR2 (germline): MNHEY, SVGAGI. The CDR3 sequence is CASTLEVGREAFF. CDR3 in DNA: TGTGCCAGCACCCTTGAAGTGGGGCGCGAAGCTTTCTTT.

The V and J genes are TRBV7-8 and TRBJ1-1; tentative D call: TRBD1 (6 bases). The V gene lost 0 bases and the J gene lost 0 bases, with 8 bases spanning the gap. The CDR3 is 15 residues long. In germline, CDR1 is SGHVS, CDR2 FQNEAQ. The CDR3 reads CASSLAGTLNTEAFF. CDR3 nucleotides: TGTGCCAGCAGCTTAGCGGGGACATTGAACACTGAAGCTTTCTTT.

V usage is TRBV28 and J usage is TRBJ1-2, with a weak D call TRBD1 (5 bases). CDR1 MDHEN and CDR2 SYDVKM come from the germline V gene. The CDR3 contains 13 residues. V was cut by 6 bases and J by 3 bases, with 11 bases left in between. The DNA of the CDR3 is TGTGCCAGCAGACCCGACAGTTACTATGGCTACACCTTC. It specifies CASRPDSYYGYTF.

The chain links TRBV7-3 to TRBJ1-2, with D possibly matching TRBD1 (6 bases). V gave up 5 bases and J gave up 13 bases, with 20 bases separating them. CDR1 is SGHTA and CDR2 is FQGTGA in the germline V gene. The CDR3 is 13 residues long. Here the CDR3 reads CASSPKVLGTLTF. The CDR3 DNA reads as TGTGCCAGCAGCCCCAAGGTACTTGGGACACTCACCTTC. Combining the CDR3 with reference TRBV7-3 and TRBJ1-2 gives the whole variable domain GAGVSQTPSNKVTEKGKYVELRCDPISGHTALYWYRQSLGQGPEFLIYFQGTGAADDSGLPNDRFFAVRPEGSVSTLKIQRTERGDSAVYLCASSPKVLGTLTFGSGTRLTVV.